This T cell receptor beta chain was identified during a study of control samples from healthy donors and cancer patients. Using immunoSEQ multiplex PCR, the repertoire was profiled, and TCRdb retains in-frame clones only, with some absent. The sample has 150,000 to 200,000 clones; about 94% are singletons. The CDR3 is 15 amino acids. Germline-derived CDR1 and CDR2 are WNHNN and SYGVQD (reference sequence). With 6 bases clipped from V and 3 bases from J, the junction kept 11 bases outside the gene matches. Sequencing was done on a sample of blood. The chain has TRBV10-1 and TRBJ2-7; TRBD2 aligns across 7 bases. The source of this sequence is a woman aged 40-49 years in good health. CDR3 coding DNA: TGCGCCAGCAGGTCCCTCCGGGACTATCTCTACGAGCAGTACTTC. Translation gives CASRSLRDYLYEQYF.